The present entry profiles one T cell receptor beta chain with its context. This sample is part of a study of cytomegalovirus exposure and HLA in healthy donors. In the study overall: For the roughly 370 genotyped donors, over 80% fell within the Caucasian-associated ancestry cluster.

Primers included in the PCR were 60 Vbeta and 13 Jbeta primers. The method was immunoSEQ multiplex PCR; TCRdb's version includes in-frame clones alone and lacks a portion of them. The data contain fewer than 120,000 clones, 79% of them singletons. V lost 5 bases to trimming and J lost 6 bases, with 4 bases between them. The CDR3 runs to 11 residues. CDR1 and CDR2 (germline): LNHDA, SQIVND (reference sequence). This receptor was taken from a man aged 30-40 years in good health and CMV-seropositive. Sequenced sample: PBMCs. The rearrangement uses TRBV19 and TRBJ2-2; no definite D call. The CDR3 spells CASSRSGELFF. The DNA of the CDR3 is TGTGCCAGTAGTCGGTCCGGGGAGCTGTTTTTT.